This T cell receptor beta chain is from a study of blood T cell repertoires in COVID-19. Study overall: Samples came from the United States, Italy and Spain, spanning acute and convalescent COVID-19. Sources were T cells, B-cell-depleted T cells, or PBMCs; the material itself was cDNA or gDNA.

In the source study's methods: By means of reference gene primer amplification, nucleated cell counts were estimated. Clones were read by immunoSEQ multiplex PCR, and TCRdb kept only the in-frame ones, dropping some. The D gene and trimming were derived from the DNA, and the V and J assignments and clone size from that table. In the table there are around 64,000 clones, approximately 87% of which are singletons. This clone showed up just once. This clonotype was obtained from a man aged 50 to 59 with active COVID-19. Material: peripheral blood.

The CDR3 nucleotides are TGTGCCAGCAGTTTGGGACTAGCGACGACAGATACGCAGTATTTT. It encodes CASSLGLATTDTQYF. The chain joins TRBV28 to TRBJ2-3; 10 nucleotides align to TRBD2. The CDR3 is 15 amino acids. Trimming took 3 bases from V and 3 from J; bases not matched to a gene: 3. The germline V gene has CDR1 MDHEN and CDR2 SYDVKM.